These T cell receptor beta chains were read from a single sample in a study of blood T cell repertoires in COVID-19. Repertoires were generated with immunoSEQ multiplex PCR, while TCRdb's copy carries only in-frame clones and drops some. The table has more than 200,000 clones, around 86% seen once; the top ten hold approximately 10%. The sequenced sample consisted of peripheral blood. These receptors all come from a man aged 50 to 59 with COVID-19, enrolled during active disease. Both conserved end residues are part of each CDR3. The order of the fields is J gene, clone size, V gene, D gene, CDR3 DNA, CDR3 protein. A D gene is named only where the DNA matches it firmly. A row's size may be missing; if present it is once, few, many or a size class.

J: TRBJ2-5
size: -
V: TRBV18
D: -
DNA: TGTGCCAGCTCACCAGTCGAGGAGACCCAGTACTTC
CDR3: CASSPVEETQYF

J: TRBJ1-2
size: -
V: TRBV6-5
D: TRBD1
DNA: TGTGCCAGCAGTTACCCAGGGGGTGGCTACACCTTC
CDR3: CASSYPGGGYTF

J: TRBJ1-5
size: -
V: TRBV18
D: TRBD1
DNA: TGTGCCAGCTCACCGACAGGGTCGGGCAATCAGCCCCAGCATTTT
CDR3: CASSPTGSGNQPQHF

J: TRBJ1-1
size: -
V: TRBV18
D: -
DNA: TGTGCCAGCTCACCATCACGGGGTGACACTGAAGCTTTCTTT
CDR3: CASSPSRGDTEAFF

J: TRBJ2-1
size: -
V: TRBV3-1/TRBV3-2
D: TRBD2
DNA: TGTGCCAGCAGCCAAGATTTGGCTAGCGGGGGGCTCAATGAGCAGTTCTTC
CDR3: CASSQDLASGGLNEQFF

J: TRBJ2-7
size: -
V: TRBV14
D: -
DNA: TGTGCCAGCAGCCAAGGCCAGGAGCAGTACTTC
CDR3: CASSQGQEQYF

J: TRBJ2-2
size: -
V: TRBV11-3
D: -
DNA: TGTGCCAGCAGCTTAGTCGGGAACACCGGGGAGCTGTTTTTT
CDR3: CASSLVGNTGELFF

J: TRBJ2-3
size: -
V: TRBV9
D: -
DNA: TGTGCCAGCAGCGACGGACCTGCGGGAGATACGCAGTATTTT
CDR3: CASSDGPAGDTQYF

J: TRBJ1-5
size: -
V: TRBV6-6
D: -
DNA: TGTGCCAGCAGTTCAGGAAATAGCAATCAGCCCCAGCATTTT
CDR3: CASSSGNSNQPQHF

J: TRBJ2-7
size: -
V: TRBV11-2
D: -
DNA: TGTGCCAGCAGCTTAGGGGGGGGACAAGAGCAGTACTTC
CDR3: CASSLGGGQEQYF

J: TRBJ2-3
size: -
V: TRBV10-3
D: -
DNA: TGTGCCACCACGGCCACCAGAGGTAGCACAGATACGCAGTATTTT
CDR3: CATTATRGSTDTQYF

J: TRBJ2-7
size: -
V: TRBV2
D: TRBD1
DNA: TGTGCCAGCAGTGGAAAACCGGTCGGACAGGAAATTTACGAGCAGTACTTC
CDR3: CASSGKPVGQEIYEQYF

J: TRBJ1-2
size: -
V: TRBV19
D: TRBD1
DNA: TGTGCCACAGAAAAGGCCGGGACAGGGGATAATTGGAACTATGGCTACACCTTC
CDR3: CATEKAGTGDNWNYGYTF

J: TRBJ2-7
size: -
V: TRBV18
D: -
DNA: TGTGCCAGCTCGGGGCTCTTGGGCTCCTACGAGCAGTACTTC
CDR3: CASSGLLGSYEQYF

J: TRBJ1-2
size: few
V: TRBV19
D: TRBD1
DNA: TGTGCCACAGCAGGGGGTGTGTATGGCTACACCTTC
CDR3: CATAGGVYGYTF

J: TRBJ2-7
size: -
V: TRBV11-2
D: TRBD2
DNA: TGTGCCAGCAGGAGGGAGGGGTGGGAGCAGTACTTC
CDR3: CASRREGWEQYF

J: TRBJ1-1
size: -
V: TRBV6-2/TRBV6-3
D: TRBD1
DNA: TGTGCCAGCAGTTACTACCGACTACAGGGGTCCAACACTGAAGCTTTCTTT
CDR3: CASSYYRLQGSNTEAFF

J: TRBJ1-1
size: few
V: TRBV11-2
D: -
DNA: TGTGCCAGCAGCTTAGCCGATACAGGGGCTTTCTTT
CDR3: CASSLADTGAFF

J: TRBJ1-5
size: -
V: TRBV6-5
D: -
DNA: TGTGCCAGCAGTTACTCTTCGCAGGGTATAATGCCCCAGCATTTT
CDR3: CASSYSSQGIMPQHF

J: TRBJ1-6
size: -
V: TRBV3-1/TRBV3-2
D: TRBD1
DNA: TGTGCCAGCAGCCCCACAGGGGGTAATTCACCCCTCCACTTT
CDR3: CASSPTGGNSPLHF

J: TRBJ2-1
size: -
V: TRBV5-1
D: TRBD1
DNA: TGCGCCAGCAGCTTGATCGGGACAGGGAACTACAATGAGCAGTTCTTC
CDR3: CASSLIGTGNYNEQFF

J: TRBJ2-1
size: -
V: TRBV5-1
D: -
DNA: TGCGCCAGCAACTACCGACTAGGCGGCCCCAATGAGCAGTTCTTC
CDR3: CASNYRLGGPNEQFF

J: TRBJ1-5
size: -
V: TRBV21-1
D: -
DNA: TGTGCCAGCAGCAAAGGAGGGACAAGGCCACCCCCCCTCAATCAGCCCCAGCATTTT
CDR3: CASSKGGTRPPPLNQPQHF

J: TRBJ1-2
size: -
V: TRBV3-1/TRBV3-2
D: -
DNA: TGTGCCAGCAGCCAAACATGGTCGTATGGCTACACCTTC
CDR3: CASSQTWSYGYTF

J: TRBJ2-1
size: -
V: TRBV5-4
D: TRBD2
DNA: TGTGCCAGCAGCTTGGGACTAGCGGGAAAGAATGAGCAGTTCTTC
CDR3: CASSLGLAGKNEQFF

J: TRBJ2-7
size: -
V: TRBV27
D: TRBD2
DNA: TGTGCCAGCAGACCGACGGGAGGCTCCTACGAGCAGTACTTC
CDR3: CASRPTGGSYEQYF

J: TRBJ1-4
size: -
V: TRBV7-9
D: TRBD1
DNA: TGTGCCAGCAGCCCACAGGGGCATAATGAAAAACTGTTTTTT
CDR3: CASSPQGHNEKLFF

J: TRBJ1-5
size: -
V: TRBV19
D: -
DNA: TGTGCCAGTAGTATAGATCCCATGGCCTCCCAACAGCCCCAGCATTTT
CDR3: CASSIDPMASQQPQHF

J: TRBJ1-5
size: few
V: TRBV28
D: -
DNA: TGTGCCACCATCGACAGGCGGGCCATTAGCAATCAGCCCCAGCATTTT
CDR3: CATIDRRAISNQPQHF

J: TRBJ1-2
size: -
V: TRBV5-5
D: -
DNA: TGTGCCAGCAGCTTGGGTGGGGTAGGGGACTATGGCTACACCTTC
CDR3: CASSLGGVGDYGYTF

J: TRBJ1-6
size: -
V: TRBV19
D: -
DNA: TGTGCCAGTCGCCAGGAGGCAGCAAATTCACCCCTCCACTTT
CDR3: CASRQEAANSPLHF

J: TRBJ2-1
size: -
V: TRBV11-1
D: -
DNA: TGTGCCAGCAGCTTCTTGTCTTCCGATGAGCAGTTCTTC
CDR3: CASSFLSSDEQFF

J: TRBJ1-2
size: few
V: TRBV5-4
D: -
DNA: TGTGCCAGCAGCACAAGACAGGAGACTAACTATGGCTACACCTTC
CDR3: CASSTRQETNYGYTF

J: TRBJ2-1
size: few
V: TRBV6-4
D: TRBD2
DNA: TGTGCCAGCAGCCTTAGCGGGGAGGCATCTGAGCAGTTCTTC
CDR3: CASSLSGEASEQFF

J: TRBJ1-1
size: once
V: TRBV30
D: TRBD1
DNA: TGTGCCTGGAGATCGGGACAGGGGGCTCTGGAAGCTTTCTTT
CDR3: CAWRSGQGALEAFF

J: TRBJ2-1
size: -
V: TRBV2
D: TRBD2
DNA: TGTGCCAGCAGTCCCGGACTAGCGGCAACACTCTTC
CDR3: CASSPGLAATLF

J: TRBJ2-4
size: -
V: TRBV18
D: -
DNA: TGTGCCAGCTCATCGCAGGGGATAGAAAACATTCAGTACTTC
CDR3: CASSSQGIENIQYF

J: TRBJ1-4
size: -
V: TRBV2
D: -
DNA: TGTGCCAGCAAGTTTTCGGACTATGCAACTAATGAAAAACTGTTTTTT
CDR3: CASKFSDYATNEKLFF

J: TRBJ2-7
size: -
V: TRBV5-6
D: TRBD1
DNA: TGTGCCAGCAGAAAAGGGACAGGGGGCAGCGAGCAGTACTTC
CDR3: CASRKGTGGSEQYF

J: TRBJ1-6
size: -
V: TRBV5-4
D: TRBD1
DNA: TGTGCCAGCAGCTTGCAGACAGGGGGAAATTCACCCCTCCACTTT
CDR3: CASSLQTGGNSPLHF

J: TRBJ1-1
size: once
V: TRBV10-3
D: -
DNA: TGTGCCATCAGTGATTTAGAGAACACTGAAGCTTTCTTT
CDR3: CAISDLENTEAFF

J: TRBJ2-5
size: -
V: TRBV9
D: -
DNA: TGTGCCAGCAGCGTTCGGGGTATGACGGAGACCCAGTACTTC
CDR3: CASSVRGMTETQYF

J: TRBJ2-7
size: -
V: TRBV6-5
D: TRBD1
DNA: TGTGCCAGCAGACAGCAGACAGGGTACTACGAGCAGTACTTC
CDR3: CASRQQTGYYEQYF

J: TRBJ1-2
size: -
V: TRBV6-1
D: -
DNA: TGTGCCAGCAGTGAAAGACGAGGTAACTATGGCTACACCTTC
CDR3: CASSERRGNYGYTF

J: TRBJ1-3
size: -
V: TRBV18
D: TRBD1
DNA: TGTGCCAGCTCACCACGGACAGGCGGAAACACCATATATTTT
CDR3: CASSPRTGGNTIYF

J: TRBJ2-3
size: -
V: TRBV11-1
D: -
DNA: TGTGCCAGCAGCCCCAGGGAACTCTTCACAGATACGCAGTATTTT
CDR3: CASSPRELFTDTQYF

J: TRBJ1-2
size: -
V: TRBV6-5
D: TRBD1
DNA: TGTGCCAGCAGTTCTCACACCTTGGGACAGTCGAATGGCTACACCTTC
CDR3: CASSSHTLGQSNGYTF

J: TRBJ2-3
size: -
V: TRBV19
D: -
DNA: TGTGCCAGTAGTATGCTACTAGACACAGATACGCAGTATTTT
CDR3: CASSMLLDTDTQYF

J: TRBJ1-2
size: -
V: TRBV4-2
D: TRBD1
DNA: TGTGCCAGCAGCCAAGAGGGGGGACAGGGGAATGGCTACACCTTC
CDR3: CASSQEGGQGNGYTF

J: TRBJ2-3
size: -
V: TRBV10-3
D: TRBD2
DNA: TGTGCCATCAGTGATCCGGGACTAGCGGGAGGATTCACAGATACGCAGTATTTT
CDR3: CAISDPGLAGGFTDTQYF

J: TRBJ2-7
size: -
V: TRBV27
D: TRBD1
DNA: TGTGCCAGCAACCCCTGGATGGGACAGGGAGTACGAGAGCAGTACTTC
CDR3: CASNPWMGQGVREQYF

J: TRBJ2-1
size: once
V: TRBV2
D: -
DNA: TGTGCCAGCAGAGACCAGGGGTATGAGCAGTTCTTC
CDR3: CASRDQGYEQFF

J: TRBJ2-3
size: -
V: TRBV7-3
D: -
DNA: TGTGCCAGCACCATTCAAACCGGGACTAGCACAGATACGCAGTATTTT
CDR3: CASTIQTGTSTDTQYF

J: TRBJ1-1
size: -
V: TRBV5-6
D: TRBD1
DNA: TGTGCCAGCAGCTATACAGGGGAAAAAAGGGCTTTCTTT
CDR3: CASSYTGEKRAFF

J: TRBJ1-1
size: -
V: TRBV9
D: TRBD1
DNA: TGTGCCAGCAGCCCACAGACAGGGCTGAACACTGAAGCTTTCTTT
CDR3: CASSPQTGLNTEAFF

J: TRBJ1-2
size: -
V: TRBV6-5
D: TRBD1
DNA: TGTGCCAGCACCTACCTGACAGGGACTCATGGCTACACCTTC
CDR3: CASTYLTGTHGYTF